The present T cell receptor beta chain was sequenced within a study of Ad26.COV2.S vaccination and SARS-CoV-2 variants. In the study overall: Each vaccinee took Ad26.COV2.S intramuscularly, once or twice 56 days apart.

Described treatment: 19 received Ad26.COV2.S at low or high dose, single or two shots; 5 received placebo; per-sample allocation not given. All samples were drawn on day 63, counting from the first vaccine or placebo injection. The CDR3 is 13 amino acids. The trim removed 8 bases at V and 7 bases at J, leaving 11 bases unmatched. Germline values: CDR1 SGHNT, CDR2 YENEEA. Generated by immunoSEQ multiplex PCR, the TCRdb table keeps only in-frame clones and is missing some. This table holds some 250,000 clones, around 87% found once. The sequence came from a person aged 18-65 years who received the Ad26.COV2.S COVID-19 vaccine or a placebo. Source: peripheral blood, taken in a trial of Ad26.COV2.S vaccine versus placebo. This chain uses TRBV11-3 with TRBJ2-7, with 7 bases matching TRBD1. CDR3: CASSPGQSLEQYF. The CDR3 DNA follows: TGTGCCAGCTCCCCGGGACAGTCCTTAGAGCAGTACTTC. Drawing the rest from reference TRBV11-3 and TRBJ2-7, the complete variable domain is EAGVVQSPRYKIIEKKQPVAFWCNPISGHNTLYWYLQNLGQGPELLIRYENEEAVDDSQLPKDRFSAERLKGVDSTLKIQPAELGDSAVYLCASSPGQSLEQYFGPGTRLTVT.